A selection of T cell receptor beta chains follows, all from one sample in a study of cytotoxic CD8 clonotypes in ibrutinib-treated CLL. Generated by immunoSEQ multiplex PCR, the TCRdb table keeps only in-frame clones and is missing some. The table has about 130,000 clones, approximately 80% seen once. The input for sequencing was PBMCs, taken after 24 months of ibrutinib treatment. All receptors come from a human donor with chronic lymphocytic leukemia. Both conserved end residues are part of each CDR3. Fields, in order: clone size, J gene, D gene, V gene, CDR3 protein, CDR3 DNA. D genes are given only for firm matches. Clone size is stated in some rows and not others, as once, few, many or a class when expanded.

clone_size: -
j_call: TRBJ2-1
d_call: -
v_call: TRBV18
cdr3_aa: CASSPPNRESNEQFF
cdr3_nt: TGTGCCAGCTCACCACCTAACAGGGAGTCGAATGAGCAGTTCTTC

clone_size: -
j_call: TRBJ2-5
d_call: TRBD1
v_call: TRBV10-3
cdr3_aa: CAISEGTGGRETQYF
cdr3_nt: TGTGCCATCAGTGAGGGGACAGGGGGCCGGGAGACCCAGTACTTC

clone_size: few
j_call: TRBJ2-2
d_call: -
v_call: TRBV7-2
cdr3_aa: CASSQTNTGELFF
cdr3_nt: TGTGCCAGCAGCCAAACCAACACCGGGGAGCTGTTTTTT

clone_size: -
j_call: TRBJ1-1
d_call: -
v_call: TRBV7-2
cdr3_aa: CASSSTVEGLAFF
cdr3_nt: TGTGCCAGCAGCTCCACGGTGGAGGGTCTGGCTTTCTTT

clone_size: -
j_call: TRBJ1-2
d_call: -
v_call: TRBV20-1
cdr3_aa: CRAGGGYGYTF
cdr3_nt: TGCAGAGCCGGTGGGGGCTATGGCTACACCTTC

clone_size: -
j_call: TRBJ2-2
d_call: -
v_call: TRBV11-2
cdr3_aa: CASSLPPNTGELFF
cdr3_nt: TGTGCCAGCAGCTTACCTCCGAACACCGGGGAGCTGTTTTTT

clone_size: -
j_call: TRBJ2-7
d_call: -
v_call: TRBV7-9
cdr3_aa: CASSPLDRSSYEQYF
cdr3_nt: TGTGCCAGCAGCCCCCTGGATCGCAGCTCCTACGAGCAGTACTTC

clone_size: many
j_call: TRBJ1-1
d_call: -
v_call: TRBV4-2
cdr3_aa: CASSQRVRNTEAFF
cdr3_nt: TGTGCCAGCAGCCAGAGGGTAAGGAACACTGAAGCTTTCTTT

clone_size: once
j_call: TRBJ1-6
d_call: -
v_call: TRBV6-6
cdr3_aa: CASSTGGRIYNSPLHF
cdr3_nt: TGTGCCAGCAGCACGGGGGGGCGAATCTATAATTCACCCCTCCACTTT

clone_size: -
j_call: TRBJ1-2
d_call: TRBD1
v_call: TRBV5-4
cdr3_aa: CASSSKYGTGGGYGYTF
cdr3_nt: TGTGCCAGCAGCTCGAAGTACGGGACAGGGGGTGGCTATGGCTACACCTTC

clone_size: -
j_call: TRBJ2-6
d_call: -
v_call: TRBV7-2
cdr3_aa: CASSKQGFGANVLTF
cdr3_nt: TGTGCCAGCAGTAAACAGGGATTCGGGGCCAACGTCCTGACTTTC

clone_size: -
j_call: TRBJ2-1
d_call: -
v_call: TRBV29-1
cdr3_aa: CSVDSPAGQFF
cdr3_nt: TGCAGCGTTGATTCTCCGGCGGGGCAGTTCTTC

clone_size: -
j_call: TRBJ1-4
d_call: -
v_call: TRBV23-1
cdr3_aa: CASSHHSMSPTNEKLFF
cdr3_nt: TGCGCCAGCAGTCACCACAGTATGAGCCCAACTAATGAAAAACTGTTTTTT

clone_size: -
j_call: TRBJ1-1
d_call: -
v_call: TRBV14
cdr3_aa: CASSQRENFNTEAFF
cdr3_nt: TGTGCCAGCAGCCAGAGGGAAAATTTCAACACTGAAGCTTTCTTT

clone_size: -
j_call: TRBJ1-2
d_call: -
v_call: TRBV28
cdr3_aa: CASSLIDFYGYTF
cdr3_nt: TGTGCCAGCAGTTTAATAGATTTCTATGGCTACACCTTC

clone_size: -
j_call: TRBJ2-7
d_call: -
v_call: TRBV5-5
cdr3_aa: CASSLVFDGTYEQYF
cdr3_nt: TGTGCCAGCAGCTTGGTTTTCGACGGCACCTACGAGCAGTACTTC

clone_size: -
j_call: TRBJ2-7
d_call: TRBD1
v_call: TRBV5-4
cdr3_aa: CASSLGGGQGVSYEQYF
cdr3_nt: TGTGCCAGCAGCTTGGGGGGTGGCCAGGGGGTATCCTACGAGCAGTACTTC

clone_size: -
j_call: TRBJ1-2
d_call: TRBD1
v_call: TRBV18
cdr3_aa: CASSPRVQGAFVEGYTF
cdr3_nt: TGTGCCAGCTCACCACGAGTACAGGGGGCCTTCGTTGAGGGCTACACCTTC

clone_size: few
j_call: TRBJ1-3
d_call: -
v_call: TRBV19
cdr3_aa: CASSILPGSRSGNTIYF
cdr3_nt: TGTGCCAGTAGTATTCTCCCGGGCAGCCGCTCTGGAAACACCATATATTTT

clone_size: few
j_call: TRBJ2-7
d_call: TRBD1
v_call: TRBV6-1
cdr3_aa: CASRGQGGDEQYF
cdr3_nt: TGTGCCAGCAGGGGACAGGGAGGGGACGAGCAGTACTTC

clone_size: -
j_call: TRBJ2-7
d_call: TRBD1
v_call: TRBV2
cdr3_aa: CASEGQGDYEQYF
cdr3_nt: TGTGCCAGCGAGGGACAGGGGGACTACGAGCAGTACTTC

clone_size: once
j_call: TRBJ1-6
d_call: -
v_call: TRBV7-2
cdr3_aa: CASSLAIPNPAGGELNSPLHF
cdr3_nt: TGTGCCAGCAGCTTAGCGATCCCAAACCCGGCGGGGGGCGAGTTGAATTCACCCCTCCACTTT

clone_size: -
j_call: TRBJ2-3
d_call: -
v_call: TRBV28
cdr3_aa: CASRGTSLPADTQYF
cdr3_nt: TGTGCCAGCAGGGGGACCTCACTTCCGGCAGATACGCAGTATTTT

clone_size: -
j_call: TRBJ2-1
d_call: TRBD1
v_call: TRBV19
cdr3_aa: CASSIDWLGQGDNEQFF
cdr3_nt: TGTGCCAGTAGTATAGATTGGTTGGGACAGGGTGACAATGAGCAGTTCTTC